The 26 T cell receptor beta chains below were found in one sample sequenced in a study of blood T cells in healthy people across ages. Sample-barcoded 5' priming and a J-beta primer mix drove a second PCR of about 6 to 12 cycles. One entry per CDR3 protein, called by TCRdb with MiXCR from the 5' RACE reads. The top ten clones hold about 18% of a sample with 850,000 or so distinct CDR3 sequences, around 30% of them seen once. Sequenced sample: blood. These receptors all stem from a woman older than 75 in good health.

This clonotype has ten or more counts. The V and J genes are TRBV29-1 and TRBJ2-6; 10 bases line up with TRBD2. Losses at the gene ends were 4 bases for V and 4 bases for J; bases not matched to a gene: 4. Germline assignment: CDR1 SQVTM and CDR2 ANQGSEA. This CDR3 region has 15 residues. The CDR3 protein is CSVGLAGAGANVLTF. For the CDR3, the DNA is TGCAGCGTTGGGCTAGCGGGGGCCGGGGCCAACGTCCTGACTTTC.

The chain uses TRBV3-1 and TRBJ1-2, with 9 bases matching TRBD1. Germline CDR1 is LGHDT and CDR2 is YNNKEL (reference sequence). Trimming removed 1 base from V and 4 bases from J; junction bases left unmatched: 10. CDR3 length: 17 residues. In nucleotides, the CDR3 is TGTGCCAGCAGCCAAGTCTATGGGGACAGGGCCACCTATGGCTACACCTTC. Protein sequence: CASSQVYGDRATYGYTF.

This clonotype was seen ten or more times. The V call is TRBV7-2, the J call TRBJ1-1; D gene ambiguous. This CDR3 is built from 15 residues. V gave up 2 bases and J gave up 7 bases, with 17 bases separating them. The V gene's germline CDR1 is SGHTA and CDR2 FQGNSA. The CDR3 DNA is TGTGCCAGCAGCTTACGTCAACGGGGTACTAATGAAGCTTTCTTT. Amino acids: CASSLRQRGTNEAFF.

The chain carries TRBV11-2 and TRBJ2-7, with 12 bases aligning to TRBD2. V was clipped by 0 bases and J by 2 bases; unmatched bases: 14. Germline V gene data show CDR1 as SGHAT and CDR2 as FQNNGV. This CDR3 is 20 amino acids long. The CDR3 DNA reads as TGTGCCAGCAGCTTAGATTCTCTAGCGGGAGGGCCTGTCGTTGCCTACGAGCAGTACTTC. This sequence encodes CASSLDSLAGGPVVAYEQYF.

The genes are TRBV7-2 and TRBJ1-1, with unresolved D. V lost 1 base to trimming and J lost 0 bases, with 12 bases between them. CDR3 length: 16 residues. Germline assignment: CDR1 SGHTA and CDR2 FQGNSA. The DNA for the CDR3 is TGTGCCAGCAGCTTAGGGGTGGGTCTTCTGAACACTGAAGCTTTCTTT. Protein: CASSLGVGLLNTEAFF.

This clonotype has ten or more counts. The chain employs TRBV12-3 or TRBV12-4 and TRBJ2-1; tentatively, D is TRBD2 (5 bases). The CDR3 extends over 12 amino acids. V was trimmed by 6 bases and J by 6 bases, leaving 9 bases between them. CDR3: CASRSGINEQFF. CDR3 coding DNA: TGTGCCAGCAGGTCCGGGATCAATGAGCAGTTCTTC.

This rearrangement joins TRBV27 to TRBJ1-1; D is ambiguous. V dropped 8 bases and J dropped 0 bases, with 13 bases sitting between them. The CDR3 contains 14 residues. Germline V gene data show CDR1 as MNHEY and CDR2 as SMNVEV (reference sequence). The CDR3 protein is CASAPRRLNTEAFF. CDR3 nucleotides: TGTGCCAGCGCCCCCCGGAGACTGAACACTGAAGCTTTCTTT.

This chain connects TRBV30 to TRBJ1-1; D not resolved. The V end lost 1 base, the J end lost 4 bases, and 10 bases lay between the germline ends. The CDR3 extends over 13 amino acids. Germline CDR1 and CDR2: GTSNPN and SVGIG (reference sequence). CDR3 sequence: CAWSASIFTEAFF. Here the CDR3 DNA reads TGTGCCTGGAGTGCCAGTATTTTCACTGAAGCTTTCTTT. Full variable domain (outside the CDR3, taken from reference TRBV30 and TRBJ1-1): SQTIHQWPATLVQPVGSPLSLECTVEGTSNPNLYWYRQAAGRGLQLLFYSVGIGQISSEVPQNLSASRPQDRQFILSSKKLLLSDSGFYLCAWSASIFTEAFFGQGTRLTVV.

This clonotype was detected a few times. The chain couples TRBV6-5 to TRBJ1-2; D might be TRBD1 (6 bases). The V and J ends lost 7 bases and 6 bases respectively, with 18 bases between them. Looked up from germline, CDR1 is MNHEY and CDR2 is SVGAGI. CDR3 length: 14 amino acids. The CDR3 sequence: CASTNPGAAHGYTF. CDR3 nucleotides: TGTGCCAGCACCAACCCAGGGGCAGCACATGGCTACACCTTC.

V and J are TRBV21-1 and TRBJ1-4. TRBV21-1 has pseudogene status. CDR3 size: 15 residues. DNA of the CDR3: TGTGCCAGCAGCAAACTAGGAATCACTAATGAAAAACTGTTTTTT. Translated: CASSKLGITNEKLFF.

This chain joins TRBV25-1 and TRBJ1-3, with D perhaps matching TRBD1 (5 bases). The CDR3 has 15 amino acids. CDR1 is MGHDK, CDR2 SYGVNS, per germline. V was shortened by 2 bases and J by 2 bases, with 10 bases between the two germline ends. This CDR3 is CASSEDGGTGNTIYF. In nucleotides, the CDR3 is TGTGCCAGCAGTGAAGATGGGGGAACTGGAAACACCATATATTTT.

V gene TRBV7-8 combines with J gene TRBJ1-1; D gene uncertain. V was cut by 2 bases and J by 0 bases, with 7 bases left in between. CDR1 and CDR2 from the germline V gene are SGHVS and FQNEAQ. The CDR3 totals 14 residues. The CDR3 nucleotides are TGTGCCAGCAGCTTATGGCAGATGAACACTGAAGCTTTCTTT. It yields the protein CASSLWQMNTEAFF.

This rearrangement joins TRBV12-3 or TRBV12-4 to TRBJ2-7; no firm D call. The CDR3 runs to 13 residues. V was cut by 5 bases and J by 9 bases, with 17 bases left in between. CDR3 amino acids: CASSQSPCSGQYF. The CDR3 DNA reads TGTGCCAGCAGTCAAAGTCCCTGTTCTGGGCAGTACTTC.

In regard to this clonotype: Being one base from a much bigger clone, this may be a read error. No DNA is shown, since the ends of the CDR3 on it are uncertain; the CDR3 is the one TCRdb lists. The rearrangement links TRBV20-1 to TRBJ1-2; the table assigns TRBD1, which was not confirmed against the DNA. CDR1 and CDR2 from the germline V gene are DFQATT and SNEGSKA (reference sequence). The CDR3 extends over 13 residues, inclusive of both ends. CDR3 residues: CSAPPGQAYGCTF.

In regard to this clonotype: Since a much larger clone is just one base distant, this may be a read error. This sequence joins TRBV5-1 and TRBJ2-1; D uncertain. Trimming left V 6 bases short and J 5 bases short, with 12 bases between. Germline CDR1 is SGHRS and CDR2 is YFSETQ. The CDR3 contains 13 residues. The CDR3 DNA reads TGCGCCAGCACCTGGGCGGTAAACAATGAGCAGTTCTTC. Encoded protein: CASTWAVNNEQFF.

This clonotype was seen many times. The chain carries TRBV2 and TRBJ2-3; 8 bases are shared with TRBD2. Germline V gene data show CDR1 as SNHLY and CDR2 as FYNNEI. V trimming: 8 bases; J trimming: 3 bases; junction bases outside the gene matches: 7. CDR3 length: 14 amino acids. For the CDR3, the DNA is TGTGCCAGCTGTCTTAAGCGGGGGACAGATACGCAGTATTTT. Amino acids: CASCLKRGTDTQYF.

About this clonotype itself: A much larger clone differs from this one at a single base, so this may be a read error. CDR3 sequence: CASSYGTSGGFRASELFF. The CDR3 coding sequence is TGCGCCAGCAGCTACGGGACTAGCGGGGGGTTCCGGGCGAGTGAGCTGTTCTTC. The chain links TRBV5-1 to TRBJ2-1; the match to TRBD2 covers 15 bases. This CDR3 region has 18 residues. Germline values: CDR1 SGHRS, CDR2 YFSETQ.

Points on this clonotype: A much more abundant neighbour one base away suggests this may be a read error. The gene calls are TRBV9 and TRBJ2-1; D call uncertain. Per germline, CDR1 SGDLS and CDR2 YYNGEE. This CDR3 has 13 residues. Trimming cost V 4 bases and J 7 bases, with 12 bases left between them. The DNA for the CDR3 is TGTGCCAGCAGCTCTCCTTGGAAGAATGAGCAGTTCTTC. It yields the protein CASSSPWKNEQFF.

This clonotype was seen a handful of times. A clone one base away is much larger, so this may be a read error. The chain is built from TRBV20-1 and TRBJ2-1, with D maybe TRBD1 (6 bases). Judging by the DNA end, TRBJ2-7 fits better; the J call may be wrong. The germline CDR1 and CDR2 sequences are DFQATT and SNEGSKA (reference sequence). This CDR3 spans 14 amino acids. The CDR3 reads CSAREGAFYNEQYF. CDR3 coding DNA: TGCAGTGCTAGAGAGGGGGCCTTCTACAATGAGCAGTACTTC.

The chain recombines TRBV28 with TRBJ2-3; TRBD2 matches at 11 bases. V was pared by 8 bases and J by 3 bases, with 10 bases of the junction left unmatched. The CDR3 has 16 residues. CDR1 is MDHEN, CDR2 SYDVKM, per germline. CDR3 in amino acids: CASGSGGAGGTDTQYF. CDR3 DNA sequence: TGTGCCAGCGGTAGCGGGGGGGCGGGCGGTACAGATACGCAGTATTTT.

Points on this clonotype: Being one base from a much bigger clone, this may be a read error. Because it lacks the conserved phenylalanine or tryptophan at the end, this CDR3 is likely a read error. The chain carries TRBV4-3 and TRBJ2-2; 7 positions match TRBD1. With 0 bases clipped from V and 7 bases from J, the junction kept 2 bases outside the gene matches. The CDR3 length is 14 residues. Germline V gene lookup returns CDR1 LGHNA and CDR2 YSLEER. Written as DNA, the CDR3 is TGCGCCAGCAGCCAAGACAGGGGGAACGGGGAGCTGTTTTGT. This encodes CASSQDRGNGELFC.

Only one count was recorded for this clonotype. This clone may be a read error of a much larger clone one base away. The gene calls are TRBV6-1 and TRBJ2-1, with D maybe TRBD1 (5 bases). In germline, CDR1 is MNHNS, CDR2 SASEGT. The CDR3 extends over 14 amino acids. Trimming took off 5 bases at V and 13 bases at J, with 21 bases between the two ends. The CDR3 coding sequence is TGTGCCAGCAGTCCCCAGGGAAACGGAGAGACCCAGTTCTTC. It translates to CASSPQGNGETQFF.

The chain combines TRBV20-1 with TRBJ2-7, with D perhaps assigned TRBD1 or TRBD2 (5 bases each). V was trimmed by 3 bases and J by 0 bases, leaving 15 bases between them. In germline, CDR1 is DFQATT, CDR2 SNEGSKA (reference sequence). This CDR3 has 15 residues. The DNA for the CDR3 is TGCAGTGCTAGGATTCCGGGACGGAGCTCCTACGAGCAGTACTTC. This gives the protein CSARIPGRSSYEQYF.

The table lists this clonotype with many counts. The J gene is TRBJ2-7, the V gene TRBV12-3 or TRBV12-4; no firm D call. Trimming stripped 2 bases from V and 7 bases from J, with 9 bases between. The CDR3 sequence is 12 residues long. CDR3 loop: CASSLQGWEQYF. Written as DNA, the CDR3 is TGTGCCAGCAGTTTACAAGGCTGGGAGCAGTACTTC.

In this sample, this clonotype turned up many times. This sequence joins TRBV5-1 and TRBJ2-1; 11 bases agree with TRBD2. Germline V CDR1 and CDR2: SGHRS, YFSETQ. The junction had 15 bases not matched to a gene; V was cut back by 8 bases and J by 5 bases. The CDR3 covers 17 residues. The CDR3 loop reads CASHTPPGTSGDNEQFF. The CDR3 coding sequence is TGCGCCAGTCATACTCCCCCCGGGACTAGCGGTGACAATGAGCAGTTCTTC. Filled out from reference TRBV5-1 and TRBJ2-1, the complete variable domain reads KAGVTQTPRYLIKTRGQQVTLSCSPISGHRSVSWYQQTPGQGLQFLFEYFSETQRNKGNFPGRFSGRQFSNSRSEMNVSTLELGDSALYLCASHTPPGTSGDNEQFFGPGTRLTVL.

The CDR3 DNA reads as TGCAGTGCTAGACAGCTTAATGAAAAACTGTTTTTT. Translation: CSARQLNEKLFF. This chain links TRBV20-1 with TRBJ1-4; D unclear. The germline V gene encodes CDR1 DFQATT and CDR2 SNEGSKA (reference sequence). V shed 2 bases and J shed 4 bases, with 5 bases lying between them. The CDR3 length is 12 residues.